This TCR beta chain stems from a study of technical replicates of blood from several donors. The assay was immunoSEQ multiplex PCR, and TCRdb's table has in-frame clones only and misses some. The sample contains about 13,000 clones, about 95% of which appear only once. The material sequenced was PBMCs. This sequence originates from a human donor in good health.

The CDR3 reads CASSQQGPYEQYF. CDR3 in DNA: TGTGCCAGCAGCCAACAGGGACCCTACGAGCAGTACTTC. The V gene is TRBV2, the J gene TRBJ2-7; TRBD1 is a possible D gene (6 bases). The CDR3 is 13 residues long. CDR1 and CDR2 from the germline V gene are SNHLY and FYNNEI. The V and J ends lost 6 bases and 2 bases respectively, with 11 bases between them.